This T cell receptor beta chain stems from a study of shared clonotypes between healthy human individuals (dated by TCRdb to about 2020). Regarding the study in general: A couple of women and a few men aged 18 to 49 years were included in the cohort. For each donor, three plates each were used for CD4 naive and CD4 memory, two plates were used for CD8 naive, and one plate was used for CD8 memory. The study deeply sequenced blood TCR repertoires of about 5 healthy adults to estimate repertoire size and the extent of clonotype sharing between individuals. Different laboratories and diverse techniques were used to prepare libraries and sequence TCR repertoires, to increase sequencing depth and limit assay-specific biases. Leukapheresis yielded between about 0.85 and 10 billion PBMCs per donor. Summary of the overall study and its limitations: Across a few donors, roughly 5.4% of naive CD4, approximately 3.5% of naive CD8, 2.3% of memory CD4, and 0.4% of memory CD8 clonotypes were shared. Sampling was restricted to blood, and TCR repertoires in tissue are likely to differ from TCR repertoires in blood. Larger estimated clonotype richness was generally found for naive subsets than for memory subsets. Compared with non-shared clonotypes, the clonotypes found in all four sorted-subset donors had higher generation probabilities. Pairwise subsampling led to the expectation that sequencing depth would affect the degree of clonotype sharing among donors. The small number of donors limited the genetic and exposure-history diversity represented. Rarefaction of sorted-subset datasets indicated incomplete sequencing despite the large sequencing depth.

Using the deep immunoSEQ assay, TCR CDR3 regions were amplified from genomic DNA by multiplex PCR. Genomic DNA extracted from each cell subset was distributed evenly over all wells of several immunoSEQ 96-well plates, and each plate served as one replicate. For sorted subsets, 150 to 250 ng genomic DNA, equal to some 30,000 T cell genomes, was loaded into each replicate PCR. Purified libraries were measured with a Qubit 3.0 fluorometer, size-checked on a Bioanalyzer 2100, and measured again with the KAPA Library Quantification kit. Every immunoSEQ 96-well plate was sequenced on a dedicated single-read 150-cycle Illumina NextSeq 550 flow cell. Per the source publication's procedure: Because the immunoSEQ output included only junctional sequences and no quality scores, the filtering could not be the same as the filtering used for full-length reads. To assign V/J genes and CDR3, sequences were annotated against IMGT germline references using PyIR, a Python wrapper for IgBLAST v1.9. Reads were filtered out if the reads had weak V/J assignments (E-value above 1e-6), no CDR3, stop codons, out-of-frame junctions, or ambiguous translated residues. V3J clonotypes were defined by identical inferred V gene, J gene, and CDR3 amino acid sequence. Percentage overlap between repertoires was calculated by dividing the number of shared unique clonotypes by the size of the smaller repertoire. Repertoire richness was assessed with RTK rarefaction, the Chao1 estimator, and Recon v2.1 estimates of unobserved clonotypes. For all TCRbeta clonotypes obtained by the gDNA method from four donors, generation probabilities were computed with OLGA. Sourced from immuneACCESS, this table was stored by TCRdb with only in-frame sequences that have V and J called. A share of the clones is absent; for the studies checked, an unresolved V gene accounts for under half, and the remainder has no known explanation. That table gives V, J and clone size, and the DNA gave D and trimming. For this sample the table gives some 1,900,000 clones, of which over 85% were detected only once. Around 1.2% of the sample lies in the top ten.

Worth noting for this clone: Its antigen is unknown. Qualities for individual bases were not recorded, and no much larger clone is one base off. The same CDR3 is also encoded by other DNA sequences in this sample.

The CDR3 runs 13 residues from the cysteine to the phenylalanine. Just CDR3 DNA is preserved here, 39 bases in frame from base 1. The V and J ends are trimmed by 3 bases and 0 bases, leaving 7 bases between them. The germline V gene (reference sequence) yields SGHNT for CDR1 and YYREEE for CDR2. CD8 naive samples consisted of CD45RO-negative cells that were positively selected for CCR7, yielding a CD45RA+CCR7+ population without TemRA cells. The donors were healthy, HIV-negative adults who had no recently reported acute infections or vaccinations. Only Caucasian adults living in Nashville, Tennessee, USA were represented among the donors. After blood collection by leukapheresis, PBMCs were isolated using Ficoll-Histopaque density gradient centrifugation and then cryopreserved in the vapor phase of liquid nitrogen. Purity and quantity of every magnetically sorted T cell population were checked by analytical flow cytometry. Genomic DNA was isolated from each sorted fraction and quantified by UV absorbance on a Nanodrop 2000c.

The TCR was taken from a man between 18 and 29 years old in good health. Rearrangement joined TRBV5-4 to TRBJ2-7; the D gene lacks a confident call. Sequencing was done on a sample of naive CD8+ T cells sorted from blood. The meaning of the sample's cell subset or site label: CD45RA+CCR7+. For the CDR3, the sequence is CASSSGLSYEQYF. The nucleotide sequence reads as follows: TGTGCCAGCAGCTCGGGTCTCTCCTACGAGCAGTACTTC.